Below, 32 T cell receptor beta chains from the same sample are listed, as sequenced in a study of T cells after yellow fever vaccination (dated 2019 in TCRdb). Libraries were built with 5' RACE. TCRdb lists the instrument as Illumina NovaSeq 6000. The public reads were run again by TCRdb, first through fastp at Q25 and then through MiXCR, and only productive beta chains were kept. Under each unique CDR3 protein, matching rows form one entry showing the most common genes and DNA. Present in this sample are fewer than 400,000 distinct CDR3 sequences, approximately 11% of which were seen just once. The top ten constitute around 3.2% of the sample. Explained via the paper, the treatment or condition label denotes: live attenuated yellow fever vaccine strain. The specimen comprised CD4+ T cells sorted from PBMCs, sampled 45 days after the yellow fever booster vaccination. These receptors originate from a man aged 18 to 35 who received the YFV17D yellow fever vaccine.

The rearrangement joins TRBV6-2 or TRBV6-3 to TRBJ2-5; D gene unclear. The CDR3 is 15 residues long. V was trimmed by 0 bases and J by 4 bases, leaving 12 bases between them. Germline assignment: CDR1 MNHEY and CDR2 SVGEGT. The DNA for the CDR3 is TGTGCCAGCAGTTACTCGTCTAGGGATCGAGAGACCCAGTACTTC. Translated: CASSYSSRDRETQYF.

This clonotype was observed a handful of times. The genes are TRBV3-1 and TRBJ2-7; 8 nucleotides agree with TRBD2. The J segment lost 9 bases and the V segment lost 7 bases, leaving 14 bases of the junction unmatched. Germline-derived CDR1 and CDR2 are LGHDT and YNNKEL (reference sequence). The CDR3 has 14 amino acids. The CDR3 DNA reads TGTGCCAGCACTCCAGGTGGCGGGGGGTTCTGGCAGTACGTC. It encodes CASTPGGGGFWQYV.

This clonotype was counted ten times or more. The chain has TRBV10-3 and TRBJ2-3; 9 bases agree with TRBD1. The CDR3 spans 14 residues. The germline V gene has CDR1 ENHRY and CDR2 SYGVKD. V lost 11 bases, J lost 2 bases, and 8 bases stayed unmatched. The CDR3 DNA follows: TGTGCCTCGAAGGGACAGGGACCCACAGATACGCAGTATTTT. Its protein product is CASKGQGPTDTQYF.

This clonotype was seen more than once but under ten times. The CDR3 sequence is CASSEAGATGELFF. Here the CDR3 DNA reads TGTGCCAGCAGTGAAGCGGGAGCCACCGGGGAGCTGTTTTTT. The chain links TRBV6-1 to TRBJ2-2; D is possibly TRBD2 (5 bases). The V end was cut by 0 bases, the J end by 4 bases, with 6 bases between. The germline V gene has CDR1 MNHNS and CDR2 SASEGT. This CDR3 is 14 amino acids long.

This clonotype was seen repeatedly, ten times or more. This chain uses TRBV5-1 with TRBJ2-7; TRBD1 matches 10 bases. The CDR3 contains 15 residues. The V gene end was trimmed by 7 bases and the J gene end by 4 bases; junction bases not matched to a gene: 11. The germline gives CDR1 SGHRS, CDR2 YFSETQ. The CDR3 DNA sequence: TGCGCCAGCGCCCGCTCCGGGACAGGGGAGTACGAGCAGTACTTC. Translation gives CASARSGTGEYEQYF.

This clonotype was counted a few times. The chain joins TRBV6-1 to TRBJ2-1, with TRBD2 matching over 8 bases. This CDR3 spans 15 amino acids. The junction had 8 bases not matched to a gene; V was cut back by 4 bases and J by 6 bases. Looked up from germline, CDR1 is MNHNS and CDR2 is SASEGT. The DNA of the CDR3 is TGTGCCAGCAGTGCTTTTAGCGGGGTAGGCAATGAGCAGTTCTTC. This codes for CASSAFSGVGNEQFF.

The chain joins TRBV9 to TRBJ2-1; 8 nucleotides agree with TRBD1. Germline V gene lookup returns CDR1 SGDLS and CDR2 YYNGEE. The CDR3 is 15 amino acids. V was clipped by 0 bases and J by 7 bases; unmatched bases: 6. The CDR3 reads CASSVGTGWLNEQFF. CDR3 in DNA: TGTGCCAGCAGCGTAGGGACAGGGTGGTTAAATGAGCAGTTCTTC.

The chain employs TRBV7-2 and TRBJ1-2; D gene ambiguous. The V gene's germline CDR1 is SGHTA and CDR2 FQGNSA. With 2 bases removed from V and 1 base from J, the gap between germline ends came to 5 bases. The CDR3 is 13 amino acids. DNA for the CDR3: TGTGCCAGCAGCTTACAAGTTAACTATGGCTACACCTTC. Translation: CASSLQVNYGYTF.

This clonotype was observed a few times. This chain connects TRBV7-9 to TRBJ1-1; possible D gene TRBD1, 6 bases. Trimming took off 2 bases at V and 4 bases at J, with 14 bases between the two ends. CDR3 size: 15 residues. The germline V gene has CDR1 SEHNR and CDR2 FQNEAQ (reference sequence). CDR3 sequence reads: CASSLNPGGGTEAFF. The DNA for the CDR3 is TGTGCCAGCAGCTTAAACCCAGGAGGGGGCACTGAAGCTTTCTTT. Drawing the rest from reference TRBV7-9 and TRBJ1-1, the complete variable domain is DTGVSQNPRHKITKRGQNVTFRCDPISEHNRLYWYRQTLGQGPEFLTYFQNEAQLEKSRLLSDRFSAERPKGSFSTLEIQRTEQGDSAMYLCASSLNPGGGTEAFFGQGTRLTVV.

V is TRBV5-1 and J is TRBJ1-4; the D is unclear. The CDR3 totals 17 residues. Germline V gives CDR1 SGHRS, CDR2 YFSETQ. Trimming shortened V by 1 base and J by 6 bases, and 19 bases separated the two germline ends. This CDR3 reads CASSLRTGISRDEKLFF. In nucleotides, the CDR3 is TGCGCCAGCAGCTTGCGCACTGGGATCTCCCGGGATGAAAAACTGTTTTTT.

This clonotype was seen at least ten times. The chain combines TRBV9 with TRBJ2-3, with D unresolved. The CDR3 contains 11 residues. Germline V gene data show CDR1 as SGDLS and CDR2 as YYNGEE. Trimming removed 9 bases from V and 3 bases from J, with 8 bases in between. As DNA, the CDR3 is TGTGCCACAAACAGAACAGATACGCAGTATTTT. It yields the protein CATNRTDTQYF.

CDR3 nucleotide sequence: TGCAGTGCTTCCCGCGGTGGGACGGCCGGTGGCTACACCTTC. Encoded protein: CSASRGGTAGGYTF. This rearrangement joins TRBV20-1 to TRBJ1-2, with a weak D call TRBD1 (5 bases). V dropped 5 bases and J dropped 7 bases, with 20 bases sitting between them. Germline V gene lookup returns CDR1 DFQATT and CDR2 SNEGSKA (reference sequence). This CDR3 has 14 residues.

This clonotype showed up many times. The rearrangement joins TRBV5-6 to TRBJ1-5, with TRBD1 matching 8 bases. Germline loops: CDR1 SGHDT, CDR2 YYEEEE. V gave up 1 base and J gave up 5 bases; unmatched junction bases: 2. The CDR3 is made up of 14 amino acids. The CDR3 nucleotides are TGTGCCAGCAGCTTGTCAGGGGGCGATCAGCCCCAGCATTTT. Translated, it gives CASSLSGGDQPQHF.

This chain connects TRBV5-1 to TRBJ2-7; the match to TRBD1 covers 8 bases. Trimming took 3 bases from V and 6 from J; bases not matched to a gene: 5. CDR3 length: 13 amino acids. The germline CDR1 and CDR2 sequences are SGHRS and YFSETQ. CDR3: CASSSQGASEQYF. In DNA, the CDR3 is TGCGCCAGCAGCTCCCAGGGGGCGAGCGAGCAGTACTTC.

In its sample, this clonotype was seen many times. The chain links TRBV12-3 or TRBV12-4 to TRBJ2-5; D could derive from TRBD1 or TRBD2 (5 bases each). Trimming removed 6 bases from V and 4 bases from J, with 12 bases in between. This CDR3 spans 13 amino acids. The CDR3 DNA follows: TGTGCCAGCAGCCGAGGGGTAGGAGAGACCCAGTACTTC. Amino acids: CASSRGVGETQYF.

V gene TRBV6-4 combines with J gene TRBJ2-3; D unclear. The V and J ends lost 4 bases and 2 bases respectively, with 7 bases between them. CDR1 and CDR2 (germline): MRHNA, SNTAGT. The CDR3 has 13 residues. The CDR3 DNA reads as TGTGCCAGCAGTGTGTACCCCACAGATACGCAGTATTTT. Encoded protein: CASSVYPTDTQYF.

This clonotype was seen a handful of times. J is TRBJ1-6 and V is TRBV2, with D perhaps TRBD1 (5 bases). V was pared by 4 bases and J by 10 bases, with 11 bases between. The germline V gene has CDR1 SNHLY and CDR2 FYNNEI. The CDR3 is 13 residues long. The CDR3 loop reads CASSAQGDSPLHF. CDR3 bases: TGTGCCAGCAGTGCGCAGGGTGACTCACCCCTCCACTTT.

The table lists this clonotype with many counts. The chain combines TRBV4-1 with TRBJ2-6; possible D gene TRBD2, 7 bases. The CDR3 covers 21 residues. Looked up from germline, CDR1 is MGHRA and CDR2 is YSYEKL. V shed 0 bases and J shed 1 base, with 22 bases lying between them. The CDR3 nucleotides are TGCGCCAGCAGCCAAGATTTTCGGGGGGCGCGGCTATCTTCTGGGGCCAACGTCCTGACTTTC. Translation gives CASSQDFRGARLSSGANVLTF.

This clonotype was counted ten times or more. The chain has TRBV6-2 or TRBV6-3 and TRBJ2-1; possibly TRBD1 for D (6 bases). CDR1 is MNHEY, CDR2 SVGEGT, per germline. The CDR3 has 13 amino acids. Trimming took off 5 bases at V and 3 bases at J, with 8 bases between the two ends. As DNA, the CDR3 is TGTGCCAGCAGTCCAGGGGACTACAATGAGCAGTTCTTC. Translating gives CASSPGDYNEQFF.

This chain joins TRBV15 and TRBJ1-1; D remains ambiguous. The CDR3 sequence is 14 residues long. The germline CDR1 and CDR2 sequences are LNHNV and YYDKDF (reference sequence). V gave up 7 bases and J gave up 1 base, with 13 bases separating them. CDR3 bases: TGTGCCACCAAGAAAGGCCGTGGGAACACTGAAGCTTTCTTT. Translated, it gives CATKKGRGNTEAFF.

This clonotype was picked up a small number of times. The chain joins TRBV19 to TRBJ2-1; maybe TRBD2 (5 bases). Germline CDR1 LNHDA, CDR2 SQIVND (reference sequence). Trimming removed 5 bases at V and 3 bases at J, with 8 bases between. The CDR3 has 13 amino acids. The CDR3 spells CASSLTSYNEQFF. CDR3 sequence (DNA): TGTGCCAGTAGTCTTACTAGCTACAATGAGCAGTTCTTC.

V is TRBV6-1 and J is TRBJ1-4, with unresolved D. Germline assignment: CDR1 MNHNS and CDR2 SASEGT. V dropped 6 bases and J dropped 7 bases, with 12 bases sitting between them. CDR3 size: 13 residues. The CDR3, as DNA: TGTGCCAGCAGACGGATCATCGGTGAAAAACTGTTTTTT. It codes for CASRRIIGEKLFF.

This clonotype was seen many times. This chain connects TRBV4-1 to TRBJ1-6; D is undetermined. V lost 3 bases, J lost 7 bases, and 10 bases lay in between. This CDR3 spans 14 amino acids. Germline lookup yields CDR1 MGHRA and CDR2 YSYEKL. The CDR3 reads CASSQLGGNSPLHF. CDR3 nucleotide sequence: TGCGCCAGCAGCCAGTTAGGAGGCAATTCACCCCTCCACTTT.

This clonotype was detected ten times or more. V and J are TRBV5-1 and TRBJ1-4; D is uncertain. Per the germline V gene, CDR1 is SGHRS and CDR2 is YFSETQ. The CDR3 is made up of 13 amino acids. The germline V and J ends were trimmed by 5 bases and 4 bases, with 9 bases remaining between them. The CDR3 protein is CASRIADNEKLFF. Here the CDR3 DNA reads TGCGCCAGCAGGATTGCAGATAATGAAAAACTGTTTTTT. Complete variable domain (other parts from reference TRBV5-1 and TRBJ1-4): KAGVTQTPRYLIKTRGQQVTLSCSPISGHRSVSWYQQTPGQGLQFLFEYFSETQRNKGNFPGRFSGRQFSNSRSEMNVSTLELGDSALYLCASRIADNEKLFFGSGTQLSVL.

This clonotype came up a few times. The V gene is TRBV20-1, the J gene TRBJ2-2; TRBD2 agrees at 8 bases. J gave up 5 bases and V 2 bases, and 4 bases lay outside the gene matches. This CDR3 contains 14 residues. The germline gives CDR1 DFQATT, CDR2 SNEGSKA (reference sequence). The chain's CDR3 is CSARISGGTGELFF. Here the CDR3 DNA reads TGCAGTGCTAGAATCAGCGGGGGAACCGGGGAGCTGTTTTTT.

The sample holds many counts of this clonotype. This sequence joins TRBV5-1 and TRBJ2-3, with TRBD2 matching over 8 bases. The CDR3 consists of 16 residues. V shed 0 bases, J shed 6 bases, and the junction held 9 bases outside the gene matches. Per germline, CDR1 SGHRS and CDR2 YFSETQ. As DNA, the CDR3 is TGCGCCAGCAGCTTGGGAGTTAGCGGGGAGGCCGATACGCAGTATTTT. Translated, it gives CASSLGVSGEADTQYF. The full variable domain, with the rest looked up from reference TRBV5-1 and TRBJ2-3, is KAGVTQTPRYLIKTRGQQVTLSCSPISGHRSVSWYQQTPGQGLQFLFEYFSETQRNKGNFPGRFSGRQFSNSRSEMNVSTLELGDSALYLCASSLGVSGEADTQYFGPGTRLTVL.

This clonotype was seen only a few times. The chain is built from TRBV3-1 and TRBJ2-4; 8 bases fit TRBD2. The CDR3 has 17 amino acids. With 0 bases clipped from V and 2 bases from J, the junction kept 6 bases outside the gene matches. CDR1 LGHDT and CDR2 YNNKEL come from the germline V gene (reference sequence). This CDR3 is CASSQDGTSSPKNIQYF. The CDR3, as DNA: TGTGCCAGCAGCCAAGATGGGACTAGTAGCCCCAAAAACATTCAGTACTTC.

This clonotype came up a few times. The V gene is TRBV7-8, the J gene TRBJ1-6; 8 bases are shared with TRBD1. Trimming at V came to 4 bases and at J to 7 bases, leaving 12 bases not matched to a gene. The germline V gene encodes CDR1 SGHVS and CDR2 FQNEAQ. This CDR3 region has 17 residues. CDR3 loop: CASSSTLVQGANSPLHF. The CDR3 DNA is TGTGCCAGCAGCTCAACTCTGGTGCAGGGGGCAAATTCACCCCTCCACTTT. The full variable domain, its missing parts supplied by reference TRBV7-8 and TRBJ1-6, is GAGVSQSPRYKVAKRGQDVALRCDPISGHVSLFWYQQALGQGPEFLTYFQNEAQLDKSGLPSDRFFAERPEGSVSTLKIQRTQQEDSAVYLCASSSTLVQGANSPLHFGNGTRLTVT.

The V gene is TRBV15, the J gene TRBJ2-5, with D unclear. The germline gives CDR1 LNHNV, CDR2 YYDKDF (reference sequence). The CDR3 length is 12 residues. V dropped 2 bases and J dropped 4 bases, with 5 bases sitting between them. The CDR3 sequence: CATSRISETQYF. The CDR3 DNA reads as TGTGCCACCAGCAGAATTTCAGAGACCCAGTACTTC.

The sample holds a few counts of this clonotype. J is TRBJ1-2 and V is TRBV6-5; perhaps TRBD1 as D (6 bases). In germline, CDR1 is MNHEY, CDR2 SVGAGI. Deletions cut 4 bases from V and 5 bases from J, with 11 bases between. CDR3 size: 13 residues. CDR3 protein: CASSFDRSYGYTF. DNA of the CDR3: TGTGCCAGCAGTTTTGACAGGAGTTATGGCTACACCTTC.

This clonotype has a count of ten or more. In nucleotides, the CDR3 is TGTGCCATCTTGGCAGGGGCCACAGATACGCAGTATTTT. Translated, it gives CAILAGATDTQYF. The chain links TRBV10-3 to TRBJ2-3; TRBD1 is a possible D gene (6 bases). The CDR3 totals 13 residues. Trimming took 8 bases from V and 2 from J, leaving 11 bases between them. Germline CDR1 ENHRY, CDR2 SYGVKD.

The chain joins TRBV7-6 to TRBJ2-5; either TRBD1 or TRBD2 may fit D (5 bases each). The germline gives CDR1 SGHVS, CDR2 FNYEAQ. Between the trimmed V and J ends, which lost 1 base and 5 bases, there was a span of 11 bases. This CDR3 has 14 amino acids. CDR3 sequence (DNA): TGTGCCAGCAGCTTAGGGGGGATGTGGGAGACCCAGTACTTC. This gives the protein CASSLGGMWETQYF. Using reference TRBV7-6 and TRBJ2-5 for the parts outside the CDR3, the full variable domain is GAGVSQSPRYKVTKRGQDVALRCDPISGHVSLYWYRQALGQGPEFLTYFNYEAQQDKSGLPNDRFSAERPEGSISTLTIQRTEQRDSAMYRCASSLGGMWETQYFGPGTRLLVL.